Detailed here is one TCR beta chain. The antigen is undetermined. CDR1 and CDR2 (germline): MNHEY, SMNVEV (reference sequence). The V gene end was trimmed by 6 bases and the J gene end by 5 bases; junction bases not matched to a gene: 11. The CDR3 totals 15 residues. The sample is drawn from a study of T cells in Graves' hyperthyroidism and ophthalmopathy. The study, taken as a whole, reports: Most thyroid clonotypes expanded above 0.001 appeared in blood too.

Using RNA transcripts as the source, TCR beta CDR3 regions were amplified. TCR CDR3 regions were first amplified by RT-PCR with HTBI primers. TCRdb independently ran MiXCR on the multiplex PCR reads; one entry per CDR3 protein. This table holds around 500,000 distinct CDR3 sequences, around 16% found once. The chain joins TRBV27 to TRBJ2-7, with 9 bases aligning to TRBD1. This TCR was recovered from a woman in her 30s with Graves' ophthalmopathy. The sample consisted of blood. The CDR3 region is CASSYRPGQGHEQYF. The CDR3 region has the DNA TGTGCCAGCAGCTACAGACCGGGACAGGGCCACGAGCAGTACTTC.